The present TCR beta chain was sequenced within a study of T cell responses to AZD1222 COVID-19 vaccine. Study results and caveats: Mapped onto spike, vaccine-associated CD4 TCRs spanned it and were dominant at 160-218 and 743-854.

Comment on this clone: Its antigen is unidentified. Other DNA sequences in this sample translate to the same CDR3.

Data came from immunoSEQ multiplex PCR; TCRdb stores just in-frame clones and leaves some out. Among 75,000 to 100,000 clones listed, approximately 86% were seen once. The receptor comes from an adult in good health. The sequencing here drew on peripheral blood, taken on day 0 of AZD1222 vaccination.

The CDR3 sequence is CASSYSGQQETQYF. CDR3 DNA sequence: TGTGCCAGCAGTTACTCGGGACAACAAGAGACCCAGTACTTC. The chain has TRBV6-5 and TRBJ2-5; D may be TRBD1 (6 bases). There are 14 residues in the CDR3. Deletions cut 0 bases from V and 2 bases from J, with 7 bases between. Germline V gene sequence: CDR1 MNHEY, CDR2 SVGAGI.